The TCR beta chain under discussion was sequenced for a study of Ad26.COV2.S vaccination and SARS-CoV-2 variants. Sample treatment: around 19 received Ad26.COV2.S at low or high dose, single or two shots; about 5 received placebo; per-sample allocation not given. Specimens were obtained on day 63 following the first vaccine or placebo injection. Profiling relied on immunoSEQ multiplex PCR, and the TCRdb table lists in-frame clones only, not all of them. The table shows around 320,000 clones, with approximately 80% occurring only once. The V end was cut by 7 bases, the J end by 0 bases, with 22 bases between. The CDR3 loop spans 18 amino acids. Germline V gene data show CDR1 as MNHEY and CDR2 as SVGEGT.

This clonotype originated in a person aged 18-65 years who received the Ad26.COV2.S COVID-19 vaccine or a placebo. The sequencing used peripheral blood, collected in a trial of Ad26.COV2.S vaccine versus placebo. This chain links TRBV6-2 or TRBV6-3 with TRBJ1-5; D is possibly TRBD1 (6 bases). The CDR3 nucleotides are TGTGCCAGCACCCCTGCCAGGGGTTCCCTTTATAGCAATCAGCCCCAGCATTTT. Translating it yields CASTPARGSLYSNQPQHF.